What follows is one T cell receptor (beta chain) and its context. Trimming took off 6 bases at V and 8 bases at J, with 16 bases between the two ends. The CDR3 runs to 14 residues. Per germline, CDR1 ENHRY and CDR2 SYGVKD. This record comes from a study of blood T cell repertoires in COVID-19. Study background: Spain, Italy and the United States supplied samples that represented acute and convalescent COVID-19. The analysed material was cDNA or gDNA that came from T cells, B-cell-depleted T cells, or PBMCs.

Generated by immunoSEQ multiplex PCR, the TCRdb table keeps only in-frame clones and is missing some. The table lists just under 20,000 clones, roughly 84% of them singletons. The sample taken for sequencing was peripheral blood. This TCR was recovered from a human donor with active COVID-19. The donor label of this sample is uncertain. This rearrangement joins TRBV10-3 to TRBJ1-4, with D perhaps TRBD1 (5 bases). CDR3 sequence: CAIRDGAAGEKLFF. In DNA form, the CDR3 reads TGTGCCATCAGGGATGGGGCGGCTGGGGAAAAACTGTTTTTT.